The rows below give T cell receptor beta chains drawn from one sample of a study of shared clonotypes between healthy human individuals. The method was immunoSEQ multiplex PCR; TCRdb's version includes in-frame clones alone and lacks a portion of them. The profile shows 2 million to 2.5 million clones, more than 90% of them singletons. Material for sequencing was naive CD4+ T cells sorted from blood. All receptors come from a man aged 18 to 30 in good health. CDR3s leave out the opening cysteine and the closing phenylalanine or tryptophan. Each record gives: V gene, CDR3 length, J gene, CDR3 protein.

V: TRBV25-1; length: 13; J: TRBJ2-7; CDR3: ASSVSGTGSYEQY
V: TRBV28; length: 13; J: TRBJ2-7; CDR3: ASSSSAPPRYEQY
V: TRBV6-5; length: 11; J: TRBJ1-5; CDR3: ASNEFRGQPQH
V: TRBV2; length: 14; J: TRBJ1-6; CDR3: ASSDEGPRSNSPLH
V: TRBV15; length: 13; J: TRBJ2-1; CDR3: ATSRERTGGSEQF
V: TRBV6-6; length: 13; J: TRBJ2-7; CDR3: ASSAVGEGRYEQY
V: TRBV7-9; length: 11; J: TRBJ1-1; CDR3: ASSLARSAEAF
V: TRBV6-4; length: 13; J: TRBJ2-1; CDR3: AKNTSGGSYNEQF
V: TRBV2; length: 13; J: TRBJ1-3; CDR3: ASSPYGTIGNTIY
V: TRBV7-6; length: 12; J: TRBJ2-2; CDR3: ASSFSVNTGELF
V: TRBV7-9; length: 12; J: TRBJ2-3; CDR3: ASSFSGSTDTQY
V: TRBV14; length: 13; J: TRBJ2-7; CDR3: ASSQDLTGAYEQY
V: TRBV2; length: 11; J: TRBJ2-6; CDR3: ASWGGGANVLT
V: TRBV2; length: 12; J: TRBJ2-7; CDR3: ASSAKRSGDEQY
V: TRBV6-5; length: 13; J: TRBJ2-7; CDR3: ASSYSGVPIYEQY
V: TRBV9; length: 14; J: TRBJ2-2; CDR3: ASSGGLEVNTGELF
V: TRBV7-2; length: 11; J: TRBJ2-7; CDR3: ASTSLIHYEQY
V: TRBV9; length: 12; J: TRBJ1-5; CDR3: ASSPGQGNQPQH
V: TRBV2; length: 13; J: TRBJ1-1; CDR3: ASSVGGGGNTEAF
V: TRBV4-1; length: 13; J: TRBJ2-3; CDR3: ASSLVMDRGNTQY
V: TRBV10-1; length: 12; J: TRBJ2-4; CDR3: ASRDPTAKNIQY
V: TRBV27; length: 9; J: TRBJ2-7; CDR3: ASGRPYEQY
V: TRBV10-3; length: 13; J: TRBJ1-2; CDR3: AISEQSGERSGYT
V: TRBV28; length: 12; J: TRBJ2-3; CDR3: ASSSGSLFDTQY
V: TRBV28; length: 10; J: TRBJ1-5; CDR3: ASRAVNQPQH
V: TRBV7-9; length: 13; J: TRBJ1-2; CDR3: ASSSDREGAYGYT
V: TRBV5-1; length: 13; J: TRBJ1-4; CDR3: ASSLDATNSEKLF
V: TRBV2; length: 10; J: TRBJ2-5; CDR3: ASSGLEETQY
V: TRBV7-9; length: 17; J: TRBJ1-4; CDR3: ASSFRTAHRVDKNEKLF
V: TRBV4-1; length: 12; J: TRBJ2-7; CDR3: ASSQEGGSYEQY
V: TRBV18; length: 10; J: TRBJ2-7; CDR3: ASSLSSYEQY
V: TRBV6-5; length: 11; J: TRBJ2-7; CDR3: ASSWGQSLEQY
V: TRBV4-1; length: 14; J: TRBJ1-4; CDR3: ASSQRDRALNEKLF
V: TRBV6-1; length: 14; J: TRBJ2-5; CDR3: ASSGRPGQYQETQY
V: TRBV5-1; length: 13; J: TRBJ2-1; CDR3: ASSFSGLAGNEQF
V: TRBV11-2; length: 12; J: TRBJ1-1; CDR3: ASSLNREYTEAF
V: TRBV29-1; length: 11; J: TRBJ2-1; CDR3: SVARTSDNEQF
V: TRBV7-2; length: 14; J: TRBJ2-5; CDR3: ASSLAQREGRETQY
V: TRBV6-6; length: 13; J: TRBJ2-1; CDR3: ASSYRTTTYNEQF